One sample yielded the 2 T cell receptor beta chains listed below, sequenced in a study of identical twins. TCRdb re-called the 5' RACE reads through MiXCR, storing one row per CDR3 protein. The table records 500,000 to 550,000 distinct CDR3 sequences, 20% to 25% of them present only once. Separately, the same data were catalogued under a study of T cells expressing NK-cell markers.

The specimen was CD4+ T cells sorted from blood. These receptors all come from a woman younger than 30 in good health.

J is TRBJ1-3 and V is TRBV20-1; D gene unclear. V shed 4 bases and J shed 5 bases, with 15 bases lying between them. Germline CDR1 is DFQATT and CDR2 is SNEGSKA (reference sequence). The CDR3 covers 14 residues. CDR3 DNA sequence: TGCAGTGCTATTGAATCCCTTACGAGAAACACCATATATTTT. It encodes CSAIESLTRNTIYF.

This clonotype appeared a few times. This chain joins TRBV2 and TRBJ1-1, with D possibly TRBD1 on 5 matching bases. The CDR3 totals 14 residues. Germline V CDR1 and CDR2: SNHLY, FYNNEI. Trimming took 4 bases from V and 3 from J, leaving 12 bases between them. The CDR3 reads CASSADRGDTEAFF. The CDR3 DNA reads TGTGCCAGCAGTGCTGACAGAGGGGACACTGAAGCTTTCTTT.